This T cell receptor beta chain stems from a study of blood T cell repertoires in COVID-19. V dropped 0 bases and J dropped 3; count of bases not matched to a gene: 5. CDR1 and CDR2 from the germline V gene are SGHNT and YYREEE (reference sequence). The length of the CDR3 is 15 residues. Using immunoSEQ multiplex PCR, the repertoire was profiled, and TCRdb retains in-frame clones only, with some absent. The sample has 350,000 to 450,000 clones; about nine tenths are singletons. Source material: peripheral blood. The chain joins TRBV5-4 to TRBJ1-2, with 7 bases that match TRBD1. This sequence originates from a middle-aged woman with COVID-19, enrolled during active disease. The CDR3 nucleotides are TGTGCCAGCAGCTTGGACCGGGACAGCGACTATGGCTACACCTTC. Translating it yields CASSLDRDSDYGYTF.